The entry below gives a single TCR beta chain sequence along with its context. These data are taken from a study of cytomegalovirus exposure and HLA in healthy donors. The assay was immunoSEQ multiplex PCR, and TCRdb's table has in-frame clones only and misses some. The repertoire has roughly 150,000 clones, approximately 80% of them found once; the top ten carry about 27%. The CDR3 is 13 residues long. The germline V gene has CDR1 ENHRY and CDR2 SYGVKD. V gave up 3 bases and J gave up 8 bases, with 13 bases separating them. The origin of this receptor is a man aged 30-40 years in good health and CMV-seropositive. Source material: PBMCs. The chain combines TRBV10-3 with TRBJ1-2; tentatively, D is TRBD1 (5 bases). CDR3 nucleotide sequence: TGTGCCATCAGTGATCACAGGTCGGAAGGCTACACCTTC. It is translated as CAISDHRSEGYTF.